The 27 T cell receptor beta chains reported below all come from one sample, sequenced in a study of cytomegalovirus exposure and HLA in healthy donors. The PCR made use of 60 Vbeta and 13 Jbeta primers. This table comes from immunoSEQ multiplex PCR, and its TCRdb copy is limited to in-frame clones, with some not included. The repertoire holds around 140,000 clones, with about 80% as singletons. Sequenced material: PBMCs. These receptor sequences come from a man aged 35 to 55 in good health and CMV-seropositive.

This chain connects TRBV28 to TRBJ2-7; 10 positions agree with TRBD2. V lost 5 bases and J lost 0; bases outside the gene matches: 4. The CDR3 has 15 amino acids. The germline V gene has CDR1 MDHEN and CDR2 SYDVKM. CDR3 nucleotides: TGTGCCAGCAGTCTCATAGCGGGGGGCTCCTACGAGCAGTACTTC. Its translation: CASSLIAGGSYEQYF. Drawing the rest from reference TRBV28 and TRBJ2-7, the complete variable domain is DVKVTQSSRYLVKRTGEKVFLECVQDMDHENMFWYRQDPGLGLRLIYFSYDVKMKEKGDIPEGYSVSREKKERFSLILESASTNQTSMYLCASSLIAGGSYEQYFGPGTRLTVT.

The V and J genes are TRBV4-1 and TRBJ1-5; a possible D gene is TRBD1 (5 bases). The V end lost 1 base, the J end lost 1 base, and 8 bases lay between the germline ends. CDR1 MGHRA and CDR2 YSYEKL come from the germline V gene. CDR3 length: 15 amino acids. In DNA form, the CDR3 reads TGCGCCAGCAGCCAAGGCGGGGGGAGCAATCAGCCCCAGCATTTT. It translates to CASSQGGGSNQPQHF.

The CDR3 protein is CARPPLDAPQHF. DNA for the CDR3: TGTGCCAGACCCCCTTTAGATGCGCCCCAGCATTTT. J is TRBJ1-5 and V is TRBV27; D is undetermined. CDR3 size: 12 residues. Trimming took off 9 bases at V and 9 bases at J, with 15 bases between the two ends. The germline CDR1 and CDR2 sequences are MNHEY and SMNVEV (reference sequence).

The rearrangement uses TRBV5-6 and TRBJ2-5; 7 bases match TRBD1. The ends lost 0 bases at V and 2 bases at J; junction bases unmatched: 7. Germline V gives CDR1 SGHDT, CDR2 YYEEEE. The CDR3 is 16 residues long. The CDR3 sequence: CASSLGWTGPQETQYF. CDR3 DNA: TGTGCCAGCAGCTTGGGCTGGACAGGACCGCAAGAGACCCAGTACTTC.

The chain couples TRBV29-1 to TRBJ1-2; no firm D call. The V gene lost 7 bases and the J gene lost 1 base, with 10 bases spanning the gap. The CDR3 runs to 12 residues. CDR1 SQVTM and CDR2 ANQGSEA come from the germline V gene. Written as DNA, the CDR3 is TGCAGCGCGTCTCCGGGTAACTATGGCTACACCTTC. It specifies CSASPGNYGYTF.

The rearrangement links TRBV9 to TRBJ2-6, with D unclear. The CDR3 totals 14 residues. Trimming left V 4 bases short and J 1 base short, with 6 bases between. Germline CDR1 reads SGDLS; CDR2 reads YYNGEE. CDR3 bases: TGTGCCAGCAGCCCCCAATCTGGGGCCAACGTCCTGACTTTC. Encoded protein: CASSPQSGANVLTF.

This rearrangement joins TRBV6-1 to TRBJ2-7, with 9 nucleotides matching TRBD1. Germline CDR1 and CDR2: MNHNS and SASEGT. V trimming: 0 bases; J trimming: 2 bases; junction bases outside the gene matches: 2. The CDR3 runs to 15 residues. In DNA form, the CDR3 reads TGTGCCAGCAGTGAAGCGGGACAGGGTCCCTACGAGCAGTACTTC. It codes for CASSEAGQGPYEQYF.

The CDR3 DNA reads as TGCAGCGCCCAGGAACCTAGCGGGTGGCGGAATGAGCAGTTCTTC. Its translation is CSAQEPSGWRNEQFF. The chain is built from TRBV29-1 and TRBJ2-1; 8 nucleotides agree with TRBD2. Germline V gene data show CDR1 as SQVTM and CDR2 as ANQGSEA. The CDR3 contains 15 residues. J lost 7 bases, V lost 7 bases, and 15 bases had no gene match.

The gene calls are TRBV5-1 and TRBJ2-7, with D tentatively TRBD2 (5 bases). Germline-derived CDR1 and CDR2 are SGHRS and YFSETQ. The CDR3 covers 15 residues. Deletions cut 3 bases from V and 1 base from J, with 14 bases between. CDR3 DNA sequence: TGCGCCAGCAGCTCGGGGATCCCCTCTTCCTACGAGCAGTACTTC. Translation: CASSSGIPSSYEQYF. Full variable domain (outside the CDR3, taken from reference TRBV5-1 and TRBJ2-7): KAGVTQTPRYLIKTRGQQVTLSCSPISGHRSVSWYQQTPGQGLQFLFEYFSETQRNKGNFPGRFSGRQFSNSRSEMNVSTLELGDSALYLCASSSGIPSSYEQYFGPGTRLTVT.

This rearrangement joins TRBV6-1 to TRBJ2-2; D is uncertain. Germline V CDR1 and CDR2: MNHNS, SASEGT. Trimming took off 2 bases at V and 6 bases at J, with 7 bases between the two ends. The CDR3 loop spans 13 amino acids. DNA of the CDR3: TGTGCCAGCAGTGAACGAGGCCCCGGGGAGCTGTTTTTT. This codes for CASSERGPGELFF.

The chain recombines TRBV2 with TRBJ2-7; D ambiguous. There are 12 residues in the CDR3. Trimming pared 3 bases from V and 3 bases from J, leaving 6 bases between. Germline lookup yields CDR1 SNHLY and CDR2 FYNNEI. The CDR3 nucleotides are TGTGCCAGCAGTGATTCGGTCTACGAGCAGTACTTC. Translated, it gives CASSDSVYEQYF.

The gene calls are TRBV29-1 and TRBJ1-3; a possible D gene is TRBD1 (6 bases). The germline CDR1 and CDR2 sequences are SQVTM and ANQGSEA. Trimming stripped 6 bases from V and 0 bases from J, with 9 bases between. The CDR3 totals 13 residues. The CDR3 nucleotides are TGCAGCGTGGACAGCTCCTCTGGAAACACCATATATTTT. It codes for CSVDSSSGNTIYF.

The CDR3 sequence is CASSYNLAGVTGELFF. The CDR3, as DNA: TGTGCCAGCAGTTACAACCTAGCGGGAGTCACCGGGGAGCTGTTTTTT. The chain carries TRBV6-5 and TRBJ2-2, with 10 nucleotides matching TRBD2. Trimming removed 2 bases from V and 4 bases from J; junction bases left unmatched: 4. The CDR3 is 16 amino acids. Germline-derived CDR1 and CDR2 are MNHEY and SVGAGI.

The chain has TRBV11-2 and TRBJ2-7; the D gene is possibly TRBD2 (5 bases). V was clipped by 0 bases and J by 3 bases, with 9 bases between them. CDR3 size: 14 residues. In germline, CDR1 is SGHAT, CDR2 FQNNGV. CDR3 protein: CASSLDQDYYEQYF. CDR3 nucleotide sequence: TGTGCCAGCAGCTTAGATCAAGACTACTACGAGCAGTACTTC.

The V and J genes are TRBV5-6 and TRBJ2-1; TRBD2 might be the D (6 bases). The CDR3 extends over 15 amino acids. Germline lookup yields CDR1 SGHDT and CDR2 YYEEEE. The V and J ends lost 4 bases and 5 bases respectively, with 16 bases between them. The CDR3 sequence: CASSPLIAEHNEQFF. The CDR3 region has the DNA TGTGCCAGCAGCCCGTTAATAGCGGAGCACAATGAGCAGTTCTTC. The complete variable domain, with remaining parts taken from reference TRBV5-6 and TRBJ2-1, reads DAGVTQSPTHLIKTRGQQVTLRCSPKSGHDTVSWYQQALGQGPQFIFQYYEEEERQRGNFPDRFSGHQFPNYSSELNVNALLLGDSALYLCASSPLIAEHNEQFFGPGTRLTVL.

The CDR3 DNA is TGTGCCAGCAGTTTATCAACAGGGAATGGAAACACCATATATTTT. This gives the protein CASSLSTGNGNTIYF. The V and J genes are TRBV28 and TRBJ1-3; possibly TRBD1 for D (6 bases). The germline CDR1 and CDR2 sequences are MDHEN and SYDVKM. Trimming left V 1 base short and J 3 bases short, with 10 bases between. CDR3 length: 15 residues.

The gene calls are TRBV30 and TRBJ2-5; D ambiguous. The CDR3 has 15 amino acids. Germline CDR1 reads GTSNPN; CDR2 reads SVGIG (reference sequence). V was clipped by 3 bases and J by 1 base, with 15 bases between them. The CDR3 DNA is TGTGCCTGGAGCGAAGGTCTTGGGCTCCAAGAGACCCAGTACTTC. This gives the protein CAWSEGLGLQETQYF. Combining the CDR3 with reference TRBV30 and TRBJ2-5 gives the whole variable domain SQTIHQWPATLVQPVGSPLSLECTVEGTSNPNLYWYRQAAGRGLQLLFYSVGIGQISSEVPQNLSASRPQDRQFILSSKKLLLSDSGFYLCAWSEGLGLQETQYFGPGTRLLVL.

This chain connects TRBV29-1 to TRBJ1-3; possibly TRBD1 for D (5 bases). From germline, CDR1 is SQVTM and CDR2 ANQGSEA. V gave up 4 bases and J gave up 2 bases, with 9 bases separating them. The CDR3 length is 13 residues. The CDR3 nucleotides read TGCAGCGTTGCGGGGGTTCCTGGAAACACCATATATTTT. It codes for CSVAGVPGNTIYF. The variable domain in full, with the rest retrieved from reference TRBV29-1 and TRBJ1-3, is SAVISQKPSRDICQRGTSLTIQCQVDSQVTMMFWYRQQPGQSLTLIATANQGSEATYESGFVIDKFPISRPNLTFSTLTVSNMSPEDSSIYLCSVAGVPGNTIYFGEGSWLTVV.

The CDR3 DNA follows: TGTGCCAGCAGCCCGCGGACTAGCGGGAGGGACGGCTACGAGCAGTACTTC. Its protein product is CASSPRTSGRDGYEQYF. The V and J genes are TRBV14 and TRBJ2-5; TRBD2 matches at 15 bases. Gene TRBJ2-7 matches the end of the DNA better, so the J call may be wrong. The CDR3 covers 17 residues. Germline-derived CDR1 and CDR2 are SGHDN and FVKESK.

V is TRBV19 and J is TRBJ2-6, with D unresolved. The germline gives CDR1 LNHDA, CDR2 SQIVND (reference sequence). The CDR3 runs 14 residues. V dropped 6 bases and J dropped 4 bases, with 10 bases sitting between them. In DNA form, the CDR3 reads TGTGCCAGTAGGACACTGTCCGGGGCCAACGTCCTGACTTTC. Amino acids: CASRTLSGANVLTF.

A few counts support this clone. The gene calls are TRBV5-4 and TRBJ2-1; 8 nucleotides match TRBD2. Trimming cost V 4 bases and J 6 bases; bases outside gene matches: 9. The length of the CDR3 is 15 residues. Germline V gene data show CDR1 as SGHNT and CDR2 as YYREEE (reference sequence). The CDR3 protein is CASSEGLDLGNEQFF. DNA of the CDR3: TGTGCCAGCAGCGAGGGACTAGATCTTGGCAATGAGCAGTTCTTC.

This clone was recorded a few times. This sequence joins TRBV9 and TRBJ1-5, with D maybe TRBD1 (5 bases). The V and J ends lost 1 base and 6 bases respectively, with 11 bases between them. The germline CDR1 and CDR2 sequences are SGDLS and YYNGEE. This CDR3 has 14 amino acids. The CDR3 sequence is CASSVKGLGQPQHF. As DNA, the CDR3 is TGTGCCAGCAGCGTAAAGGGACTGGGTCAGCCCCAGCATTTT.

The chain uses TRBV5-1 and TRBJ1-1, with 8 bases that match TRBD1. CDR3 length equals 14 residues. CDR1 is SGHRS and CDR2 is YFSETQ in the germline V gene. V trimming: 1 base; J trimming: 6 bases; junction bases outside the gene matches: 5. CDR3 in DNA: TGCGCCAGCAGCTTGAATCCGACAGGGGCTGAAGCTTTCTTT. As protein: CASSLNPTGAEAFF.

This clone has only one observation. The chain uses TRBV7-9 and TRBJ2-7, with 8 nucleotides matching TRBD1. This CDR3 contains 13 residues. V shed 7 bases, J shed 2 bases, and the junction held 4 bases outside the gene matches. Germline-derived CDR1 and CDR2 are SEHNR and FQNEAQ (reference sequence). The CDR3 DNA reads as TGTGCCAGCACCGGGACAGGCCCCTACGAGCAGTACTTC. Its translation: CASTGTGPYEQYF. Supplemented by reference TRBV7-9 and TRBJ2-7, the full variable domain reads DTGVSQNPRHKITKRGQNVTFRCDPISEHNRLYWYRQTLGQGPEFLTYFQNEAQLEKSRLLSDRFSAERPKGSFSTLEIQRTEQGDSAMYLCASTGTGPYEQYFGPGTRLTVT.

This sequence joins TRBV5-1 and TRBJ2-5; D is perhaps TRBD2 (6 bases). CDR1 is SGHRS and CDR2 is YFSETQ in the germline V gene. This CDR3 is built from 14 residues. V lost 0 bases, J lost 5 bases, and 11 bases lay in between. The CDR3 DNA reads TGCGCCAGCAGCTTGGGGGAGGTCCGGGAGACCCAGTACTTC. Translation: CASSLGEVRETQYF.

The rearrangement joins TRBV7-8 to TRBJ2-3; D remains unclear. CDR3 length equals 14 residues. Germline V CDR1 and CDR2: SGHVS, FQNEAQ. The V end lost 8 bases, the J end lost 5 bases, and 17 bases lay between the germline ends. CDR3 DNA: TGTGCCAGCGCTCTATCCCGGCCGGGAGATACGCAGTATTTT. Its translation: CASALSRPGDTQYF.

The V call is TRBV7-2, the J call TRBJ1-2; D might be TRBD1 (6 bases). CDR3 length equals 14 residues. Germline V CDR1 and CDR2: SGHTA, FQGNSA. V was shortened by 7 bases and J by 5 bases, with 17 bases between the two germline ends. The CDR3 sequence is CASNQGQGGYGYTF. Written as DNA, the CDR3 is TGTGCCAGCAACCAGGGGCAGGGTGGGTATGGCTACACCTTC.